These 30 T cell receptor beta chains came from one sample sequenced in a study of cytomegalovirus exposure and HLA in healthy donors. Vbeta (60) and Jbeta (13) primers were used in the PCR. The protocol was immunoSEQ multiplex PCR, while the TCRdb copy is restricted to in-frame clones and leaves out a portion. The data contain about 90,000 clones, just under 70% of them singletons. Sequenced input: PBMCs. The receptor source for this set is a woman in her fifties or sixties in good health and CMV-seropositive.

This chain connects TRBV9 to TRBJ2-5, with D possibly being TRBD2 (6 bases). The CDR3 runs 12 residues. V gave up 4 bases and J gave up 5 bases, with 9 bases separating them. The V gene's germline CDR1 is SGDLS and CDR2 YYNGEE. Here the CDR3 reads CASSIRGETQYF. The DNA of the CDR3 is TGTGCCAGCAGCATACGGGGGGAGACCCAGTACTTC.

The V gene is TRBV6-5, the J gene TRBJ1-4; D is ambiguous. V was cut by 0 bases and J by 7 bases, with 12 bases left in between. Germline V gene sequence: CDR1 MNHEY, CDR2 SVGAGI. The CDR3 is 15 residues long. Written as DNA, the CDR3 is TGTGCCAGCAGTTACTCCACTAGTTTAGGTGAAAAACTGTTTTTT. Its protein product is CASSYSTSLGEKLFF.

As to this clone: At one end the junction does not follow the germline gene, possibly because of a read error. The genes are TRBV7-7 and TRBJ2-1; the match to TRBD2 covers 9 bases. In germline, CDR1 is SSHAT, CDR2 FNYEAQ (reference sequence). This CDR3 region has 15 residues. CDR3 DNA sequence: TGTGCTAGCAGCTTAGTTGGCGGGAGGGATGAGGAGCAGTTCTTC. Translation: CASSLVGGRDEEQFF.

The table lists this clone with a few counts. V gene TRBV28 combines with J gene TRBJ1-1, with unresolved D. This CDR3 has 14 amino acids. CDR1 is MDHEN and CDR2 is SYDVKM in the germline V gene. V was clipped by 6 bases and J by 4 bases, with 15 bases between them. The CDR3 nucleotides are TGTGCCAGCAGCCTGAGACGCCTAGTCACTGAAGCTTTCTTT. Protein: CASSLRRLVTEAFF.

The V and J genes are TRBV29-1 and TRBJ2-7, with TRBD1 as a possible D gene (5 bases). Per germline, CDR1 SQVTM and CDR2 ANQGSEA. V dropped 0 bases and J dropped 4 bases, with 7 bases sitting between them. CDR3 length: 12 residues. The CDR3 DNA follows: TGCAGCGTTGAAGACAGGGATTACGAGCAGTACTTC. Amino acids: CSVEDRDYEQYF.

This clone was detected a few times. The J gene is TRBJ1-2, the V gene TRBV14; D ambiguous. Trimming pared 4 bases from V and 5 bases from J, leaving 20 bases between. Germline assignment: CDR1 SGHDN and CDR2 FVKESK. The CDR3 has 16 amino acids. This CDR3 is CASSPLFRSLSYGYTF. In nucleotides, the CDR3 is TGTGCCAGCAGCCCCCTTTTTCGGAGCCTCTCGTATGGCTACACCTTC.

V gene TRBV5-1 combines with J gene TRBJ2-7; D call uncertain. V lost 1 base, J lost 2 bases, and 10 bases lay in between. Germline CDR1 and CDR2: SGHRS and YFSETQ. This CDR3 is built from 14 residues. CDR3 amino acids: CASSLSGGTYEQYF. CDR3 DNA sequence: TGCGCCAGCAGCTTGTCCGGCGGTACCTACGAGCAGTACTTC.

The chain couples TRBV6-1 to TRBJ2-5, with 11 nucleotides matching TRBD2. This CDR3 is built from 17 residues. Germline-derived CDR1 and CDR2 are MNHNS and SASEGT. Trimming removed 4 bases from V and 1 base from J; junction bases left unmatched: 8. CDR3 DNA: TGTGCCAGCAGTGGTACCGGGACTAGCGGCTTCCAAGAGACCCAGTACTTC. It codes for CASSGTGTSGFQETQYF.

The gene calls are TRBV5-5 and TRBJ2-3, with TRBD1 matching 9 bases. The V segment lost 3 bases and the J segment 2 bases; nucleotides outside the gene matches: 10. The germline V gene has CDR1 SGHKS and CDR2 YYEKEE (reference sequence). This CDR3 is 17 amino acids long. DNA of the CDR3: TGTGCCAGCAGCTCTACCACCGGGACAGGGCTCACAGATACGCAGTATTTT. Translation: CASSSTTGTGLTDTQYF. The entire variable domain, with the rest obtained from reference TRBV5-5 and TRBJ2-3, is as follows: DAGVTQSPTHLIKTRGQQVTLRCSPISGHKSVSWYQQVLGQGPQFIFQYYEKEERGRGNFPDRFSARQFPNYSSELNVNALLLGDSALYLCASSSTTGTGLTDTQYFGPGTRLTVL.

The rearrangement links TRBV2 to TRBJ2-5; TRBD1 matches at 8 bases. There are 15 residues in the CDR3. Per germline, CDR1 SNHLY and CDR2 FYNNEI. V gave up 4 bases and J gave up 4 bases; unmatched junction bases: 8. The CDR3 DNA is TGTGCCAGCAGTGCCCAGGGGGCAGTGGGAGAGACCCAGTACTTC. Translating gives CASSAQGAVGETQYF.

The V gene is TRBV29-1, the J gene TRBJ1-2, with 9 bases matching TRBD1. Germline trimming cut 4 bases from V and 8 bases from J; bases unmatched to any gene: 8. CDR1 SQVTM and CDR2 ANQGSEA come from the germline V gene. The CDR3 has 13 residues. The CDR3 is CSVALQGARGYTF. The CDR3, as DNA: TGCAGCGTTGCGTTACAGGGGGCGCGGGGCTACACCTTC.

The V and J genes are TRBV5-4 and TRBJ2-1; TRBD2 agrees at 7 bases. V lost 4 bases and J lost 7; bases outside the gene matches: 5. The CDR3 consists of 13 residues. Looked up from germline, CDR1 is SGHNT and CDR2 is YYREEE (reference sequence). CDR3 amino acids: CASSGRAGNEQFF. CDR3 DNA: TGTGCCAGCAGCGGGAGGGCCGGGAATGAGCAGTTCTTC.

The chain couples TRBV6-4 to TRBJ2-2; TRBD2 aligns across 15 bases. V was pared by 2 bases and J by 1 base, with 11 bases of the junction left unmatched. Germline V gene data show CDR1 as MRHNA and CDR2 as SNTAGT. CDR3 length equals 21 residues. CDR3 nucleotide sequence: TGTGCCAGCAGTGACAACATTGGACTAGCGGGAGGGCCTCGGAACACCGGGGAGCTGTTTTTT. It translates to CASSDNIGLAGGPRNTGELFF.

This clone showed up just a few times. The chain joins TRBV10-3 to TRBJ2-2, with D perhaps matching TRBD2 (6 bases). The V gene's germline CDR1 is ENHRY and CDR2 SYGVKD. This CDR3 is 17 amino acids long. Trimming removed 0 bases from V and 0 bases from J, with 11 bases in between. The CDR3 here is CAISESAGGANTGELFF. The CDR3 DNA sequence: TGTGCCATCAGTGAGTCAGCGGGTGGCGCGAACACCGGGGAGCTGTTTTTT.

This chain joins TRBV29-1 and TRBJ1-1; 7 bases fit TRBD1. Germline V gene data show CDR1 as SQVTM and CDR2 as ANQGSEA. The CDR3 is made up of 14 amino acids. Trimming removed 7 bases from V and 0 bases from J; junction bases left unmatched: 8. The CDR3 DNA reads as TGCAGCGCCCCCTCCGACAGGGTGAACACTGAAGCTTTCTTT. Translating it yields CSAPSDRVNTEAFF.

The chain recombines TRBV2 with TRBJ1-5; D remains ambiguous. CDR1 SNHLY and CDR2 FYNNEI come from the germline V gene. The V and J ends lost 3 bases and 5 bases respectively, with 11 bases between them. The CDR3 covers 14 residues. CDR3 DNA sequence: TGTGCCAGCAGTGACTCCGGAGGTGATCAGCCCCAGCATTTT. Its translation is CASSDSGGDQPQHF.

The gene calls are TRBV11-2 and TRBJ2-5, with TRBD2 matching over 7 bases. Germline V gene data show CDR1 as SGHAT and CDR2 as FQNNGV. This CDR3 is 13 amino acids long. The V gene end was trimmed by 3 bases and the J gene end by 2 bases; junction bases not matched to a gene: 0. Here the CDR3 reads CASSFSGQETQYF. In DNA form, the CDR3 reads TGTGCCAGCAGCTTTAGCGGGCAAGAGACCCAGTACTTC.

The CDR3 coding sequence is TGCAGCGTCTCCAACTCCTCTGGCTACACCTTC. It is translated as CSVSNSSGYTF. The genes are TRBV29-1 and TRBJ1-2; D gene unclear. Per the germline V gene, CDR1 is SQVTM and CDR2 is ANQGSEA. V lost 6 bases to trimming and J lost 7 bases, with 12 bases between them. This CDR3 region has 11 residues.

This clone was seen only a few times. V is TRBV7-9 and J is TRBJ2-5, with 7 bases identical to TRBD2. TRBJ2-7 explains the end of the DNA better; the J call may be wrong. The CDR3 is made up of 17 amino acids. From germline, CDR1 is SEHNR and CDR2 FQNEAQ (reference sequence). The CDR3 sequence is CASSLALSSGLPYEQYF. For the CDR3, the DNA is TGTGCCAGCAGCTTAGCCCTCTCTAGCGGTCTACCCTACGAGCAGTACTTC.

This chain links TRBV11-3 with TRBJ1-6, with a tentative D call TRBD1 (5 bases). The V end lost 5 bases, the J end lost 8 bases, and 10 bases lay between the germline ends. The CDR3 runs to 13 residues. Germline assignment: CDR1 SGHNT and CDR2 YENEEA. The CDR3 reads CASSPDRDSPLHF. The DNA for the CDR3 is TGTGCCAGCAGCCCCGACAGAGATTCACCCCTCCACTTT. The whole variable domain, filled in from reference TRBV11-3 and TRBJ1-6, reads EAGVVQSPRYKIIEKKQPVAFWCNPISGHNTLYWYLQNLGQGPELLIRYENEEAVDDSQLPKDRFSAERLKGVDSTLKIQPAELGDSAVYLCASSPDRDSPLHFGNGTRLTVT.

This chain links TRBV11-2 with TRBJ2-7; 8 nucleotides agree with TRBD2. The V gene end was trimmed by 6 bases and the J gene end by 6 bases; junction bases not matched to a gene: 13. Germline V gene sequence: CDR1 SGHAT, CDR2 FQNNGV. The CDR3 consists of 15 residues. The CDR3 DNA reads TGTGCCAGCAGGGCGACGCGGGGGGAAGTCAGCGAGCAGTACTTC. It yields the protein CASRATRGEVSEQYF.

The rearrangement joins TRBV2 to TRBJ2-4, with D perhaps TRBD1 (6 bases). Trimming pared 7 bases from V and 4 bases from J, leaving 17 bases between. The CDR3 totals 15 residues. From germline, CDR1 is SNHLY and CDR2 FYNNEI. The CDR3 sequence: CASNSETGTKNIQYF. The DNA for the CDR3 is TGTGCCAGCAATTCCGAAACAGGGACAAAAAACATTCAGTACTTC.

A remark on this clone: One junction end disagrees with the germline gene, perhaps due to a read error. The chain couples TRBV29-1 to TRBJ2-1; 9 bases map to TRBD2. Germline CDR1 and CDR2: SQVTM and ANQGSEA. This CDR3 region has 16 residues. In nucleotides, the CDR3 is TGCAGTGTTGCGGGAGGGCCTTCGAGCTCCTACAATGAGCAGTTCTTC. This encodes CSVAGGPSSSYNEQFF.

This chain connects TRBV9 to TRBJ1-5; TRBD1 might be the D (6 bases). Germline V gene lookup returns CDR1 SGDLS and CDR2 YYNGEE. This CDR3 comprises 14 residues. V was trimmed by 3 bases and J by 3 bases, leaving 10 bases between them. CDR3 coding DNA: TGTGCCAGCAGCGGAGGACAGTCCAATCAGCCCCAGCATTTT. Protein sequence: CASSGGQSNQPQHF.

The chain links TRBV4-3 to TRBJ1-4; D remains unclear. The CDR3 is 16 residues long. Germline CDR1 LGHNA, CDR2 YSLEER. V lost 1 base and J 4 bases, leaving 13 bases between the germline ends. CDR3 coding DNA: TGCGCCAGCAGCCAAGTTACCCCCGCCAGTAATGAAAAACTGTTTTTT. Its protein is CASSQVTPASNEKLFF.

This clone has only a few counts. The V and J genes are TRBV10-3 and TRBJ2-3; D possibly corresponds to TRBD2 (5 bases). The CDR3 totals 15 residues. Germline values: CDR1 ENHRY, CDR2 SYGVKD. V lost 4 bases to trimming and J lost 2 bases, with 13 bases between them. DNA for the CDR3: TGTGCCATCAGTGTAGCTGAGGGAACCACAGATACGCAGTATTTT. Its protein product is CAISVAEGTTDTQYF.

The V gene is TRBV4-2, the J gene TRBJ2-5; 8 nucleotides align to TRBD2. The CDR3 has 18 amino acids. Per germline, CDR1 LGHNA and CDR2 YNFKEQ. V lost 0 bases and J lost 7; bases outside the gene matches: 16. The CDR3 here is CASSQDGSGKNLGGTQYF. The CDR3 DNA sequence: TGTGCCAGCAGCCAAGACGGTAGCGGGAAAAACCTGGGAGGGACCCAGTACTTC.

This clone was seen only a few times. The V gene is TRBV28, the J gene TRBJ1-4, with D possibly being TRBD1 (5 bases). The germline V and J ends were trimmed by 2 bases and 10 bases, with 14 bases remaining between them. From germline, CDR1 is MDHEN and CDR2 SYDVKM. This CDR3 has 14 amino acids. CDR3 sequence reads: CASSLQGPAAKLFF. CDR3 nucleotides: TGTGCCAGCAGTTTACAGGGTCCCGCGGCAAAACTGTTTTTT.

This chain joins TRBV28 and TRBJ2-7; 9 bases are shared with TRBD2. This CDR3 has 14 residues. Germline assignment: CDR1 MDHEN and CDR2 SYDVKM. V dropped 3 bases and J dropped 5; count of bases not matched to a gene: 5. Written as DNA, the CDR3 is TGTGCCAGCAGTTTTCGGGGCGGGAGGGACGAGCAGTACTTC. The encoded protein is CASSFRGGRDEQYF. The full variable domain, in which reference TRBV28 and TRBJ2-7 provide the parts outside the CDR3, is DVKVTQSSRYLVKRTGEKVFLECVQDMDHENMFWYRQDPGLGLRLIYFSYDVKMKEKGDIPEGYSVSREKKERFSLILESASTNQTSMYLCASSFRGGRDEQYFGPGTRLTVT.

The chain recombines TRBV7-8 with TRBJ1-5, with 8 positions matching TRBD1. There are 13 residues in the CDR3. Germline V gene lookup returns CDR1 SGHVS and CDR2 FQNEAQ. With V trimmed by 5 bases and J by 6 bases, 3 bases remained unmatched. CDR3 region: CASSTGGAQPQHF. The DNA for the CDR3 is TGTGCCAGCAGCACAGGGGGAGCTCAGCCCCAGCATTTT.